This TCR beta chain came from a study of T cell repertoires in aging, cancer and after chemotherapy. For the study at large: Paired samples before and after chemotherapy came from glioblastoma patients receiving temozolomide-based therapy.

The germline gives CDR1 GTSNPN, CDR2 SVGIG (reference sequence). Trimming removed 2 bases from V and 2 bases from J, with 8 bases in between. CDR3 length: 13 amino acids. Multiplex touch-down PCR with TRB-A/B primers amplified rearranged V-D-J TRB sequences. TCRdb reanalysed the multiplex PCR reads using MiXCR and keeps one entry per CDR3 protein. The sample contains 1,500 or so distinct CDR3 sequences, 23% of which appear only once. Overall study findings and caveats: No conclusions about immunological memory after chemotherapy can be drawn from the repertoire data. In cancer patients, declining TCR diversity with age involved lost richness and lost evenness. Median generation probability rose over the chemotherapy interval in each cancer cohort, suggesting rebound thymic output.

TCR beta rearrangements were amplified from peripheral blood genomic DNA. This clonotype is classed as large. Its antigen is unidentified. Sequences were obtained from blood. The V and J genes are TRBV30 and TRBJ2-3; D is unresolved. This receptor was obtained from a human donor with a solid tumor. As DNA, the CDR3 is TGTGCCTGGAGTCTTCATAACACAGATACGCAGTATTTT. This translates into CAWSLHNTDTQYF.